The present TCR beta chain was sequenced within a study of cytomegalovirus exposure and HLA in healthy donors. The CDR3 is made up of 14 amino acids. Germline V gene sequence: CDR1 SGDLS, CDR2 YYNGEE. Trimming removed 4 bases at V and 4 bases at J, with 14 bases between. The PCR made use of 60 Vbeta and 13 Jbeta primers. Some clones are missing from TCRdb's copy, which holds only in-frame ones; the method was immunoSEQ multiplex PCR. This repertoire includes under 200,000 clones. The receptor was derived from a man aged 25-45 years in good health and CMV-seronegative. Specimen: PBMCs. The genes are TRBV9 and TRBJ1-2; perhaps TRBD1 as D (6 bases). CDR3 bases: TGTGCCAGCAGCTCCGGGGGGCGTCCCTATGGCTACACCTTC. This translates into CASSSGGRPYGYTF.